This is a list of T cell receptor beta chains from one sample in a study of blood T cell repertoires in COVID-19. The repertoire was sequenced with immunoSEQ multiplex PCR; TCRdb's copy has only in-frame clones and lacks some. In the table there are approximately 140,000 clones, 86% of which are singletons. The sample taken for sequencing was PBMCs or T cells enriched from blood (not recorded which). Every receptor here comes from a woman between 50 and 59 years old who had recovered from COVID-19. Both conserved end residues are part of each CDR3. A D gene is named only where the DNA matches it firmly. Rows may omit the clone size; those that give it use once, few, many or a size class.

TRBV7-9,TRBD1,TRBJ1-2,.,CASSGQGSNYGYTF,TGTGCCAGCAGCGGACAGGGCTCTAACTATGGCTACACCTTC
TRBV2,.,TRBJ1-2,once,CASSEAGQGLYGYTF,TGTGCCAGCAGTGAAGCGGGGCAGGGCCTCTATGGCTACACCTTC
TRBV5-4,.,TRBJ1-1,.,CASSLVVGASNTEAFF,TGTGCCAGCAGCTTGGTGGTGGGGGCCTCGAACACTGAAGCTTTCTTT
TRBV7-6,TRBD1,TRBJ2-6,.,CASSLSVRDRPSGANVLTF,TGTGCCAGCAGCTTATCAGTCCGGGACAGACCCTCTGGGGCCAACGTCCTGACTTTC
TRBV25-1,TRBD1,TRBJ1-3,few,CASSDWDSGNTIYF,TGTGCCAGCAGTGACTGGGACAGTGGAAACACCATATATTTT
TRBV5-1,TRBD2,TRBJ2-1,.,CASSFPSGAHNEQFF,TGCGCCAGCAGCTTCCCCAGCGGGGCCCACAATGAGCAGTTCTTC
TRBV29-1,TRBD1,TRBJ1-1,.,CSGQDRGLLNTEAFF,TGCAGCGGACAGGACAGGGGGCTTTTGAACACTGAAGCTTTCTTT
TRBV18,TRBD1,TRBJ1-2,few,CASSSQQGADGYTF,TGTGCCAGCTCAAGTCAGCAGGGGGCTGATGGCTACACCTTC
TRBV6-4,TRBD1,TRBJ1-5,.,CASRGNPDRGYSNQPQHF,TGTGCCAGCAGAGGAAATCCGGACAGGGGGTATAGCAATCAGCCCCAGCATTTT
TRBV7-9,TRBD1,TRBJ2-6,.,CASSLWTGGESGANVLTF,TGTGCCAGCAGCCTCTGGACAGGGGGGGAATCTGGGGCCAACGTCCTGACTTTC
TRBV6-5,.,TRBJ1-1,.,CASSRRAGDTEAFF,TGTGCCAGCAGTCGCAGGGCAGGAGACACTGAAGCTTTCTTT
TRBV2,.,TRBJ1-5,.,CASSDFRVDQPQHF,TGTGCCAGCAGTGATTTCCGGGTTGATCAGCCCCAGCATTTT
TRBV6-5,.,TRBJ1-2,.,CASSSLNYGYTF,TGTGCCAGCAGCAGTCTCAACTATGGCTACACCTTC
TRBV11-3,TRBD1,TRBJ1-1,.,CASSPRGRGYTEAFF,TGTGCCAGCAGCCCCAGGGGGAGAGGGTACACTGAAGCTTTCTTT
TRBV9,TRBD1,TRBJ2-7,.,CASSPRPGQSYEQYF,TGTGCCAGCAGCCCTCGACCGGGACAGTCCTACGAGCAGTACTTC
TRBV12-5,.,TRBJ1-5,few,CASAGDTVSNQPQHF,TGTGCTAGTGCGGGGGATACCGTCAGCAATCAGCCCCAGCATTTT
TRBV2,TRBD2,TRBJ2-3,.,CASRGLGAGAGDTQYF,TGTGCCAGCAGAGGGTTAGGAGCGGGGGCAGGCGATACGCAGTATTTT
TRBV29-1,.,TRBJ2-7,.,CSVVAGNTYEQYF,TGCAGCGTTGTCGCAGGGAACACCTACGAGCAGTACTTC
TRBV6-2/TRBV6-3,TRBD1,TRBJ2-7,.,CASSPDRVSSYEQYF,TGTGCCAGCAGCCCGGACAGGGTGAGCTCCTACGAGCAGTACTTC
TRBV30,.,TRBJ1-5,.,CAWADYSNQPQHF,TGTGCCTGGGCAGACTATAGCAATCAGCCCCAGCATTTT
TRBV19,TRBD1,TRBJ1-2,.,CASSVRQGAGGYTF,TGTGCCAGTAGTGTAAGACAGGGGGCCGGGGGCTACACCTTC
TRBV3-1/TRBV3-2,.,TRBJ1-3,.,CASSQGFRAGNTIYF,TGTGCCAGCAGCCAAGGGTTCAGGGCTGGAAACACCATATATTTT
TRBV28,TRBD1,TRBJ2-7,.,CASSSPGQGSEQYF,TGTGCCAGCAGTTCTCCGGGACAGGGGTCCGAGCAGTACTTC
TRBV3-1/TRBV3-2,TRBD1,TRBJ2-2,.,CASSRRGPDTGELFF,TGTGCCAGCAGTCGAAGGGGGCCGGACACCGGGGAGCTGTTTTTT
TRBV5-1,.,TRBJ2-5,.,CASSLLLRGETQYF,TGCGCCAGCAGCTTGCTGCTTAGGGGGGAGACCCAGTACTTC
TRBV19,TRBD2,TRBJ2-3,.,CASSGRGATDTQYF,TGTGCCAGTAGTGGGCGGGGGGCCACAGATACGCAGTATTTT
TRBV4-2,TRBD1,TRBJ1-4,.,CASSQEGGAHEKLFF,TGTGCCAGCAGCCAAGAAGGGGGCGCGCATGAAAAACTGTTTTTT
TRBV12-3/TRBV12-4,.,TRBJ2-5,.,CASSPGETQYF,TGTGCCAGCAGTCCCGGAGAGACCCAGTACTTC
TRBV19,TRBD1,TRBJ1-2,.,CASSIKDRVRGYTF,TGTGCCAGTAGTATAAAGGACAGGGTGCGGGGCTACACCTTC
TRBV3-1/TRBV3-2,.,TRBJ1-1,.,CASSPGALNTEAFF,TGTGCCAGCAGCCCAGGGGCCTTAAACACTGAAGCTTTCTTT
TRBV6-5,.,TRBJ1-2,.,CASSYSARDYGYTF,TGTGCCAGCAGTTACTCGGCCAGGGACTATGGCTACACCTTC
TRBV19,.,TRBJ1-4,.,CATQAGWVEKLFF,TGTGCCACCCAAGCGGGTTGGGTTGAAAAACTGTTTTTT
TRBV7-6,TRBD2,TRBJ2-5,.,CASSITGGARETQYF,TGTGCCAGCAGCATAACCGGGGGGGCGCGGGAGACCCAGTACTTC
TRBV4-1,.,TRBJ1-2,.,CASSQASSRGLYGYTF,TGCGCCAGCAGCCAAGCTTCAAGCAGGGGCCTCTATGGCTACACCTTC
TRBV12-3/TRBV12-4,TRBD2,TRBJ2-5,.,CASTWGTTETQYF,TGTGCCAGCACCTGGGGGACTACAGAGACCCAGTACTTC
TRBV3-1/TRBV3-2,.,TRBJ1-6,.,CASSQETRSGSPLHF,TGTGCCAGCAGCCAAGAAACACGGTCGGGTTCACCCCTCCACTTT
TRBV18,TRBD1,TRBJ1-1,.,CASSETGSTEAFF,TGTGCCAGCTCAGAGACAGGGAGCACTGAAGCTTTCTTT
TRBV5-6,.,TRBJ1-2,.,CASSLVGGGYTF,TGTGCCAGCAGCTTGGTGGGGGGTGGCTACACCTTC
TRBV7-2,TRBD1,TRBJ1-6,once,CASSADRGVFPPLHF,TGTGCCAGCAGCGCGGACAGGGGTGTATTCCCACCCCTCCACTTT
TRBV6-5,TRBD1,TRBJ2-7,.,CASRTGTGYEQYF,TGTGCCAGCAGAACCGGGACAGGCTACGAGCAGTACTTC
TRBV7-2,TRBD2,TRBJ2-3,.,CASSSEYLLAGGGTDTQYF,TGTGCCAGCAGCTCCGAATACCTACTAGCGGGGGGAGGCACAGATACGCAGTATTTT